The sample holds a few counts of the clone carrying this T cell receptor (beta chain). Antigen specificity is unknown. Study-level points and caveats: Tumor-infiltrating Treg TCR alpha and beta sequences overlapped most with tumor naive CD4+ T cells, then blood naive. Whole repertoires were not studied in the larger cohort, only one V-J beta rearrangement.

There are 14 residues in the CDR3. V gave up 5 bases and J gave up 6 bases, with 15 bases separating them. Germline CDR1 SGHRS, CDR2 YFSETQ. Semi-nested PCR with Nested Universal Primer A followed constant-region reverse priming of full-length variable regions. TCRdb re-derived calls from the 5' RACE reads in MiXCR, one entry per CDR3 protein. The table has some 5,500 distinct CDR3 sequences, 52% seen once. The rearrangement links TRBV5-1 to TRBJ2-1, with unresolved D. The sample consisted of memory CD4+ T cells sorted from blood. The subset denotes: memory CD4+ T cells, CD4+CD45RO+CD25-. The origin of this receptor is a female donor with breast cancer. This chain's CDR3 is CASSPVGRSNEQFF. The CDR3 DNA is TGCGCCAGCAGTCCAGTCGGACGAAGCAATGAGCAGTTCTTC.